This T cell receptor beta chain came from a study of T cells in Graves' hyperthyroidism and ophthalmopathy. TCR beta CDR3 regions were amplified from RNA. Using the HTBI primer set, a first-round RT-PCR was run on the TCR CDR3. Each CDR3 protein is one row after TCRdb ran MiXCR on the multiplex PCR reads. Of under 400,000 distinct CDR3 sequences listed, about 12% are singletons. This clonotype has ten or more counts. Sequenced input: blood. This clonotype was sampled from a woman under 30 with Graves' hyperthyroidism.

CDR3 nucleotide sequence: TGTGCCAGCGCTTCAGCGAACACCGGGGAGCTGTTTTTT. This sequence encodes CASASANTGELFF. This chain joins TRBV11-3 and TRBJ2-2; D unclear. Trimming cost V 8 bases and J 0 bases, with 7 bases left between them. The CDR3 loop spans 13 amino acids. From germline, CDR1 is SGHNT and CDR2 YENEEA. Variable domain in full (rest from reference TRBV11-3 and TRBJ2-2): EAGVVQSPRYKIIEKKQPVAFWCNPISGHNTLYWYLQNLGQGPELLIRYENEEAVDDSQLPKDRFSAERLKGVDSTLKIQPAELGDSAVYLCASASANTGELFFGEGSRLTVL.